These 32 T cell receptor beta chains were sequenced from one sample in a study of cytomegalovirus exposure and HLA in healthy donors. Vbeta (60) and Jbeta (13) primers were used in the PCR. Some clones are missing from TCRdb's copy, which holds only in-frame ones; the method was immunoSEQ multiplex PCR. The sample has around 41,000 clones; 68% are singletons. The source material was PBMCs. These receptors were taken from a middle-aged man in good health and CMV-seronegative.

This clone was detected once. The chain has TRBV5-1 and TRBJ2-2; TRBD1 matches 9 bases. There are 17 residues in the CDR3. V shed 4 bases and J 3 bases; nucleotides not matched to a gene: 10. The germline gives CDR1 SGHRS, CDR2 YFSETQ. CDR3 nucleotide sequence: TGCGCCAGCAGCCCACGGGGAGACAGGGGGTACACCGGGGAGCTGTTTTTT. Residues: CASSPRGDRGYTGELFF.

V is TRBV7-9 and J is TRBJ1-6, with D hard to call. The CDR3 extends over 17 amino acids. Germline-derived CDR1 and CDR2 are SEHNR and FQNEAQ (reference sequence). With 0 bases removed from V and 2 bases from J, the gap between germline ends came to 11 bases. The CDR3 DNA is TGTGCCAGCAGCTTAGCGGGCAGGCACGCCTATAATTCACCCCTCCACTTT. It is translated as CASSLAGRHAYNSPLHF.

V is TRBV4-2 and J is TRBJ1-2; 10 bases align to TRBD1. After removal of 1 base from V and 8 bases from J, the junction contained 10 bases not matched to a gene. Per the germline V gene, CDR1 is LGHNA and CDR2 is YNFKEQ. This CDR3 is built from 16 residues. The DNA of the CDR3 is TGTGCCAGCAGCCAAGTACAGGGACAGGGGCATCAGGGCTACACCTTC. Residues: CASSQVQGQGHQGYTF.

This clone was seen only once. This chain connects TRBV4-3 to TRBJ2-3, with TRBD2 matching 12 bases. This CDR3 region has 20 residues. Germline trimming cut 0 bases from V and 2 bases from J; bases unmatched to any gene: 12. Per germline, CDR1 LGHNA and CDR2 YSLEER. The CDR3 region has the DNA TGCGCCAGCAGCCAAGATGGCCTAGCGGGGGGGCGAGGGTACACAGATACGCAGTATTTT. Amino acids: CASSQDGLAGGRGYTDTQYF.

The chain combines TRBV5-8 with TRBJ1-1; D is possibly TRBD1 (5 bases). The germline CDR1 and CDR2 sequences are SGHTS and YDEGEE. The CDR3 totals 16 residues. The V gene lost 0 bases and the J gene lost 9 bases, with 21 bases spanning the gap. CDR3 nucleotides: TGTGCCAGCAGCTTGGGGCACAGGTGGAGCTCGGCTCAAGCTTTCTTT. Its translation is CASSLGHRWSSAQAFF.

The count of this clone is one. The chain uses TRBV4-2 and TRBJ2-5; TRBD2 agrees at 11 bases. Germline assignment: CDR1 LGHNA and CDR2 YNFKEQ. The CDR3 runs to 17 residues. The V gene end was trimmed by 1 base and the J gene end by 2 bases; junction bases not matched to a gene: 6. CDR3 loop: CASSQGTLAGAQETQYF. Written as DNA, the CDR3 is TGTGCCAGCAGCCAAGGAACACTAGCGGGGGCACAAGAGACCCAGTACTTC.

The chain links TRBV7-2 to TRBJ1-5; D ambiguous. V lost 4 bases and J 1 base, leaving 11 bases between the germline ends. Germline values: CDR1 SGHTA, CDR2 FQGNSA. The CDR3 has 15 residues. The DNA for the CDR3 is TGTGCCAGCAGCTCCCTCGTTAGCAGCAATCAGCCCCAGCATTTT. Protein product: CASSSLVSSNQPQHF. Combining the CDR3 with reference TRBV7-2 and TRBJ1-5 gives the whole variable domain GAGVSQSPSNKVTEKGKDVELRCDPISGHTALYWYRQSLGQGLEFLIYFQGNSAPDKSGLPSDRFSAERTGGSVSTLTIQRTQQEDSAVYLCASSSLVSSNQPQHFGDGTRLSIL.

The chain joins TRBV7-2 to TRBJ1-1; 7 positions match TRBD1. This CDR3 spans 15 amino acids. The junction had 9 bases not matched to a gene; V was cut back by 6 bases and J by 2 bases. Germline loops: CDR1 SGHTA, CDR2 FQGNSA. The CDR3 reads CASRTTGAPNTEAFF. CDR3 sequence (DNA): TGTGCCAGCAGGACTACAGGGGCCCCCAACACTGAAGCTTTCTTT.

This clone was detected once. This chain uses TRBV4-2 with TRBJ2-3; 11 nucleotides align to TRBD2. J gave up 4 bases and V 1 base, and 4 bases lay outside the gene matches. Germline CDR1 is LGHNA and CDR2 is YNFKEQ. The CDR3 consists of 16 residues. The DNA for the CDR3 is TGTGCCAGCAGCCAAGGTAGCGGGGGGGGATCAGATACGCAGTATTTT. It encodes CASSQGSGGGSDTQYF.

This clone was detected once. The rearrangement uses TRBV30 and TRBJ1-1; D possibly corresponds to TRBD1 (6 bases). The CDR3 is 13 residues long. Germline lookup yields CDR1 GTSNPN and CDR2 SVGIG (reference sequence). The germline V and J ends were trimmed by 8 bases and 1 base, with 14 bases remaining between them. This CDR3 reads CAENTGPNTEAFF. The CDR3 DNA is TGTGCCGAAAACACAGGGCCGAACACTGAAGCTTTCTTT. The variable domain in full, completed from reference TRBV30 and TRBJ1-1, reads SQTIHQWPATLVQPVGSPLSLECTVEGTSNPNLYWYRQAAGRGLQLLFYSVGIGQISSEVPQNLSASRPQDRQFILSSKKLLLSDSGFYLCAENTGPNTEAFFGQGTRLTVV.

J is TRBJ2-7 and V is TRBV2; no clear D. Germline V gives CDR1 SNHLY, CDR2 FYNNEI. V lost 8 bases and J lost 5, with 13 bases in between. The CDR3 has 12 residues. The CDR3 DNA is TGTGCCAGCCGTTCTGATACACACGAGCAGTACTTC. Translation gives CASRSDTHEQYF.

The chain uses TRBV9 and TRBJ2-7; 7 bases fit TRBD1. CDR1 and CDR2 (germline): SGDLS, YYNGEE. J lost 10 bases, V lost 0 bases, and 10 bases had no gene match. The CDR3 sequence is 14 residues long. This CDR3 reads CASSVGSRGLRQYF. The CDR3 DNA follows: TGTGCCAGCAGCGTAGGTAGCAGGGGGTTGAGACAGTACTTC.

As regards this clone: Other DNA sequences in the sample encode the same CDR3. CDR3 nucleotides: TGCAGCGTTGATGTGTCTAGCGGCATCCTGAAGGGGACCGAGCAGTACTTC. This codes for CSVDVSSGILKGTEQYF. V gene TRBV29-1 combines with J gene TRBJ2-7; 7 nucleotides align to TRBD2. This CDR3 is built from 17 residues. Germline trimming cut 3 bases from V and 6 bases from J; bases unmatched to any gene: 20. Germline loops: CDR1 SQVTM, CDR2 ANQGSEA.

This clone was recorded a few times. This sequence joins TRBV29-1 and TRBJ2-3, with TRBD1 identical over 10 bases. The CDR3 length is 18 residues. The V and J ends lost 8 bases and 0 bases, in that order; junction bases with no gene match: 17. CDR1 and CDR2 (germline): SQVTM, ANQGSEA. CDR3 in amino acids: CSSSPGTGVPKSTDTQYF. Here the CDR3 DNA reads TGCAGCTCATCCCCCGGGACAGGGGTCCCAAAGAGCACAGATACGCAGTATTTT.

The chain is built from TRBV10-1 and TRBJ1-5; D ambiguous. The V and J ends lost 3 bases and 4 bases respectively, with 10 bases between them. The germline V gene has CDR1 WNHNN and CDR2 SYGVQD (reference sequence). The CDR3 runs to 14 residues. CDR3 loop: CASSEGLANQPQHF. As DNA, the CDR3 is TGCGCCAGCAGTGAAGGGCTAGCAAATCAGCCCCAGCATTTT.

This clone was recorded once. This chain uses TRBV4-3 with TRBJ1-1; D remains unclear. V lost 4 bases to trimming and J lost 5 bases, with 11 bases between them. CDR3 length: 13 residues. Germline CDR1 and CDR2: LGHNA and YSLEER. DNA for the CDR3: TGCGCCAGCAGCCCCCTAGAGAGGACTGAAGCTTTCTTT. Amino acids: CASSPLERTEAFF.

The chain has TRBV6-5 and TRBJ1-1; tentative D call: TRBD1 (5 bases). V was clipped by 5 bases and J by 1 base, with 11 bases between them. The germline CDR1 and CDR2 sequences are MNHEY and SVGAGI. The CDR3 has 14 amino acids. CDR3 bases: TGTGCCAGCAGTCGGGGGACGGGGAACACTGAAGCTTTCTTT. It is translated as CASSRGTGNTEAFF.

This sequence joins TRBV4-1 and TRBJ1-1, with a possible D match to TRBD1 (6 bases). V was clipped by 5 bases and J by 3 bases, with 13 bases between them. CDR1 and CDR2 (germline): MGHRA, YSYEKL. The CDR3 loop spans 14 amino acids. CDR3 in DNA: TGCGCCAGCAGCAGACAGGAAGGAGACACTGAAGCTTTCTTT. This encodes CASSRQEGDTEAFF.

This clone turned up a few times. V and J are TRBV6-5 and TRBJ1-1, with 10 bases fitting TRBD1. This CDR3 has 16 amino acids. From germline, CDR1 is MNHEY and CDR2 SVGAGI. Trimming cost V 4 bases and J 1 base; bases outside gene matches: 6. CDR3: CASSFDGQGENTEAFF. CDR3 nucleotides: TGTGCCAGCAGTTTCGACGGACAGGGGGAGAACACTGAAGCTTTCTTT.

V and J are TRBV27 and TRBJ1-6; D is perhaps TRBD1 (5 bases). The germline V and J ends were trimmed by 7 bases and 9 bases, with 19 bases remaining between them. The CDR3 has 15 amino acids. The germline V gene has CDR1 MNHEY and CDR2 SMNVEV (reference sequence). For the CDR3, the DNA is TGTGCCAGCAACCTGGACTCGGTCGGGGGTTCACCCCTCCACTTT. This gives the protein CASNLDSVGGSPLHF.

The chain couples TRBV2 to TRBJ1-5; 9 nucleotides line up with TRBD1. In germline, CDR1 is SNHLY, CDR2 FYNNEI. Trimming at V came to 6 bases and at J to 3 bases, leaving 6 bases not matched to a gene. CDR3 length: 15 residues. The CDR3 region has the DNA TGTGCCAGCAGGGGGAACAGGGGGCCCAATCAGCCCCAGCATTTT. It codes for CASRGNRGPNQPQHF.

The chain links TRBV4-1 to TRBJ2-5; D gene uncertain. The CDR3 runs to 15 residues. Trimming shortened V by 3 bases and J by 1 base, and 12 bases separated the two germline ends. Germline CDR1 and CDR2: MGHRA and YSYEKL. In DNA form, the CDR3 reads TGCGCCAGCAGCCAGGCGAAGGAGCCCCAAGAGACCCAGTACTTC. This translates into CASSQAKEPQETQYF.

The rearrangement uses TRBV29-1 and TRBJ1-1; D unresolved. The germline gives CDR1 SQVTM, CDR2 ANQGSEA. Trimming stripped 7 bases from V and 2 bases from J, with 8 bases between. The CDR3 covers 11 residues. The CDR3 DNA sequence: TGCAGCGCCGAGGCAAACACTGAAGCTTTCTTT. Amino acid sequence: CSAEANTEAFF.

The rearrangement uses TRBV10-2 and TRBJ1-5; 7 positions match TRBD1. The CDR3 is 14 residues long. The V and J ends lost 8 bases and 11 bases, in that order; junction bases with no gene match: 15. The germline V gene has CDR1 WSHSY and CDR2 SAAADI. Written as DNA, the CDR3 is TGCGCCAGCCGCGACAGGGACGAGAGGTCAGCCCAGCATTTT. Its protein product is CASRDRDERSAQHF.

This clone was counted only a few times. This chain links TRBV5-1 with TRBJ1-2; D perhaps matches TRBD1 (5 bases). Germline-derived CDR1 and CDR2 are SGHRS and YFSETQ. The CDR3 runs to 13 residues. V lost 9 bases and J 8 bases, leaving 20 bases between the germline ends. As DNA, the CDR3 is TGCGCCACCCCAGGGTCCAGGGAGGAAGGCTACACCTTC. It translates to CATPGSREEGYTF. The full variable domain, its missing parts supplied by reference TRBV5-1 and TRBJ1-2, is KAGVTQTPRYLIKTRGQQVTLSCSPISGHRSVSWYQQTPGQGLQFLFEYFSETQRNKGNFPGRFSGRQFSNSRSEMNVSTLELGDSALYLCATPGSREEGYTFGSGTRLTVV.

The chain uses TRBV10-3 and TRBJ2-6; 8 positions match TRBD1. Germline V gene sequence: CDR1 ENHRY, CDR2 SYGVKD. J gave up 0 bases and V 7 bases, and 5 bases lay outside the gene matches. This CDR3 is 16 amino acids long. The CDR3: CAIMGQGASGANVLTF. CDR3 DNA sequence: TGTGCCATCATGGGCCAGGGGGCCTCTGGGGCCAACGTCCTGACTTTC.

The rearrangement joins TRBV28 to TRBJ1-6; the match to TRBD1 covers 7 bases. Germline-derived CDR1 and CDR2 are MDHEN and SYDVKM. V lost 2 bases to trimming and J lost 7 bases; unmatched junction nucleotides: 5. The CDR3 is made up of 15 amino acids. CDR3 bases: TGTGCCAGCAGTTTAGGATCAGGGGGGAATTCACCCCTCCACTTT. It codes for CASSLGSGGNSPLHF.

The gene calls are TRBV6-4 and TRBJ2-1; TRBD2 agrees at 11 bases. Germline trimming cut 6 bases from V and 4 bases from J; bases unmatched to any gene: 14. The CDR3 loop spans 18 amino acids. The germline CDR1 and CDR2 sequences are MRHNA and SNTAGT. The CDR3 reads CASSPLPLAGGEYNEQFF. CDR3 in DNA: TGTGCCAGCAGCCCGCTCCCTTTAGCGGGGGGGGAATACAATGAGCAGTTCTTC.

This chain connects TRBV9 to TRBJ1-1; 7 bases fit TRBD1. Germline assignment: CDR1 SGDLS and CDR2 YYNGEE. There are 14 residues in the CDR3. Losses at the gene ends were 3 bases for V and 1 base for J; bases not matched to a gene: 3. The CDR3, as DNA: TGTGCCAGCAGCGATGACAGGGCGAACACTGAAGCTTTCTTT. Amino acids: CASSDDRANTEAFF.

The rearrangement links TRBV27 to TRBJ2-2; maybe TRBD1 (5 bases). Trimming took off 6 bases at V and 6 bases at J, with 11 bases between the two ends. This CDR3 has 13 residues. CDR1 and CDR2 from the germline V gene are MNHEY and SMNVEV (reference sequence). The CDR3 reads CASRDIIAGELFF. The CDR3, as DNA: TGTGCCAGCAGGGACATTATCGCCGGGGAGCTGTTTTTT.

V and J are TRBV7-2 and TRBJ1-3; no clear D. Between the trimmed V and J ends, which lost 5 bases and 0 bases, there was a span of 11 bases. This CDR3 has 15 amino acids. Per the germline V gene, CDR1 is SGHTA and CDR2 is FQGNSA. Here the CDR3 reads CASSLSRPSGNTIYF. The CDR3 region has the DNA TGTGCCAGCAGCCTATCGAGGCCCTCTGGAAACACCATATATTTT. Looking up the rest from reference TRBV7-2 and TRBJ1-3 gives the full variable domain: GAGVSQSPSNKVTEKGKDVELRCDPISGHTALYWYRQSLGQGLEFLIYFQGNSAPDKSGLPSDRFSAERTGGSVSTLTIQRTQQEDSAVYLCASSLSRPSGNTIYFGEGSWLTVV.

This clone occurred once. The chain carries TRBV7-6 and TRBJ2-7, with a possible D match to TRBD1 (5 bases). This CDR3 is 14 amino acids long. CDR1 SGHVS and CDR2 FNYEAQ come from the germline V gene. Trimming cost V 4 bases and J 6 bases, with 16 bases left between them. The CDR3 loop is CASSSGPTVREQYF. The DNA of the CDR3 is TGTGCCAGCAGCTCCGGCCCGACAGTTCGCGAGCAGTACTTC.